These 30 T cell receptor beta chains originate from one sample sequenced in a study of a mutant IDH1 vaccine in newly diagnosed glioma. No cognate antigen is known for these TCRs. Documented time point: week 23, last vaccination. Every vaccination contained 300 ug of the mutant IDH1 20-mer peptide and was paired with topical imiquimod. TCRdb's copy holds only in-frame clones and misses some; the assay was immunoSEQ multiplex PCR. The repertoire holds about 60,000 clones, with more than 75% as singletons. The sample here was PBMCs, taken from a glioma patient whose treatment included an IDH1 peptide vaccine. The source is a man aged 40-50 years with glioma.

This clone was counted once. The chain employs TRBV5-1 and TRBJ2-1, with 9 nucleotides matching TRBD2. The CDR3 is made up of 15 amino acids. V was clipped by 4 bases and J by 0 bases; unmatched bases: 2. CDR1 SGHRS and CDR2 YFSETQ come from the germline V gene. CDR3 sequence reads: CASSLSGSSYNEQFF. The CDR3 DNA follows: TGCGCCAGCAGCCTTAGCGGGAGCTCCTACAATGAGCAGTTCTTC.

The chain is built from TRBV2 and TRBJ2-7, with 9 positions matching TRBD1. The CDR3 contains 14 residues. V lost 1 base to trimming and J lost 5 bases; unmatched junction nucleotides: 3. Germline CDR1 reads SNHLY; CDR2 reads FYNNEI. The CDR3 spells CASSEGDRAHEQYF. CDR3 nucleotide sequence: TGTGCCAGCAGTGAAGGGGACAGGGCCCACGAGCAGTACTTC.

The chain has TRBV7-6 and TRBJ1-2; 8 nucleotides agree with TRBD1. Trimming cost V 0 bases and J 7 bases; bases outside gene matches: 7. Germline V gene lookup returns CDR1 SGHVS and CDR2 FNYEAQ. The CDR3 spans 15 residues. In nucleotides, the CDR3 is TGTGCCAGCAGCTTAGCGCCAGGACAGGGAACTGGCTACACCTTC. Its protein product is CASSLAPGQGTGYTF.

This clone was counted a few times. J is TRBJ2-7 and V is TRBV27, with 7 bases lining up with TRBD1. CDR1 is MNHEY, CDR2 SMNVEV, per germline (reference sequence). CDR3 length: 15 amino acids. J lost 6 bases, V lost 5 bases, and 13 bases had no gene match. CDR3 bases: TGTGCCAGCAGTCACAACAGGGGACGAGGGGTCGAGCAGTACTTC. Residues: CASSHNRGRGVEQYF.

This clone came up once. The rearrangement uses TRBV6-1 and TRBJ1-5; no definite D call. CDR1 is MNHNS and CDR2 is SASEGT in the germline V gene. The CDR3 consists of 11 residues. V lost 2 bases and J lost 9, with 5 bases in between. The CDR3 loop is CASSESVPQHF. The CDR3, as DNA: TGTGCCAGCAGTGAAAGTGTGCCCCAGCATTTT.

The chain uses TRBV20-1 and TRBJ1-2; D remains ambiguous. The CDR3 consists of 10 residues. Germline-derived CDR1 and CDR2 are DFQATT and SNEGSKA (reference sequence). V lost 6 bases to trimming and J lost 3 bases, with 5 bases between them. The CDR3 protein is CSAGDYGYTF. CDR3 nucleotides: TGCAGTGCGGGCGACTATGGCTACACCTTC.

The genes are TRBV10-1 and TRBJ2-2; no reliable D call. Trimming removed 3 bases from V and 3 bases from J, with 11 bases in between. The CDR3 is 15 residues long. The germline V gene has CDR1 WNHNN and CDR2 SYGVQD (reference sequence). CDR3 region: CASSDEHRYTGELFF. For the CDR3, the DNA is TGCGCCAGCAGTGATGAACATAGGTACACCGGGGAGCTGTTTTTT.

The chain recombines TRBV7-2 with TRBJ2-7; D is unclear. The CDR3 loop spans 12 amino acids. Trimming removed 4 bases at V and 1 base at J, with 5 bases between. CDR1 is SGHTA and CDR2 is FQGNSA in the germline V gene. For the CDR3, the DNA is TGTGCCAGCAGCTGGCAGTCCTACGAGCAGTACTTC. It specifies CASSWQSYEQYF.

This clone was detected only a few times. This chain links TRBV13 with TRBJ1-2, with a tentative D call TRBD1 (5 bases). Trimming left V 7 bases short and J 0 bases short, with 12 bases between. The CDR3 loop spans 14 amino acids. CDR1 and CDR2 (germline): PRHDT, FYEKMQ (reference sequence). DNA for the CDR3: TGTGCCAGCAACCGTGACAGCGCTAACTATGGCTACACCTTC. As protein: CASNRDSANYGYTF.

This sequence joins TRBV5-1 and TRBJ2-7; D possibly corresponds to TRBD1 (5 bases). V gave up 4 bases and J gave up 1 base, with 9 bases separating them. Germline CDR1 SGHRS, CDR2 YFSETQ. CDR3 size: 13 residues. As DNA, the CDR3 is TGCGCCAGCAGCCCCCGGACATCCTACGAGCAGTACTTC. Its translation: CASSPRTSYEQYF.

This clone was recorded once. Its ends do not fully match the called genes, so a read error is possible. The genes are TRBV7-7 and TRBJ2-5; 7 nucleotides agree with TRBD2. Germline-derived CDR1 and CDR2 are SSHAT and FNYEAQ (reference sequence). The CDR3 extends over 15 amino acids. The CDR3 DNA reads TGTGCTAGCAGTGGGGGGGGTGGCTATCCGGAGACCCAGTACTTC. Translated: CASSGGGGYPETQYF.

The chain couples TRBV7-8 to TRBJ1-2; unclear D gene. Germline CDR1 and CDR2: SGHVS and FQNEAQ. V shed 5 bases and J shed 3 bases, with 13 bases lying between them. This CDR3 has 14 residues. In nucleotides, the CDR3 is TGTGCCAGCAGCGCAAGGACTGACTACTATGGCTACACCTTC. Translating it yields CASSARTDYYGYTF.

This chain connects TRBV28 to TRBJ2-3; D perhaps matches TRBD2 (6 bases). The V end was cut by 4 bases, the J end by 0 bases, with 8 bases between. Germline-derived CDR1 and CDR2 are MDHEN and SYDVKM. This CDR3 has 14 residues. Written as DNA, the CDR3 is TGTGCCAGCAGTTGGGGAGGCAGCACAGATACGCAGTATTTT. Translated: CASSWGGSTDTQYF.

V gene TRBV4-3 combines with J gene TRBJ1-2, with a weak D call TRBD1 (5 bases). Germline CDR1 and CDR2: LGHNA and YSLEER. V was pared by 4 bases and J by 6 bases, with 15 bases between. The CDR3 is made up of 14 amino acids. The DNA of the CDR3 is TGCGCCAGCAGCCCTCAGGGAGAGCTGAATGGCTACACCTTC. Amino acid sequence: CASSPQGELNGYTF.

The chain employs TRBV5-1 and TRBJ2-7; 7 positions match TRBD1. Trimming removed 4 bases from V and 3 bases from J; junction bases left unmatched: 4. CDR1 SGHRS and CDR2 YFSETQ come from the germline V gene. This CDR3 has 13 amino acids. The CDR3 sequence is CASSGQGVYEQYF. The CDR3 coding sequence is TGCGCCAGCAGCGGGCAGGGGGTCTACGAGCAGTACTTC.

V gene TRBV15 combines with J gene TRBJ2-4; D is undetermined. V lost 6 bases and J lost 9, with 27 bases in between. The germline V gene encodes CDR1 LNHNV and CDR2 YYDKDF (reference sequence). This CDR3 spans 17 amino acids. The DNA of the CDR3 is TGTGCCACCAGTCGAGCAAGTGTGACGTGGATACGGGCCATTCAGTACTTC. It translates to CATSRASVTWIRAIQYF.

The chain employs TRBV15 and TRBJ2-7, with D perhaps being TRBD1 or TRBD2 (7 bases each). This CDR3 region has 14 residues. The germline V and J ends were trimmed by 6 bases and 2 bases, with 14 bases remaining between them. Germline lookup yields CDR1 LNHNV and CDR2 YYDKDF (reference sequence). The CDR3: CATRRQGGAYEQYF. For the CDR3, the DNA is TGTGCCACCAGAAGACAGGGAGGGGCCTACGAGCAGTACTTC.

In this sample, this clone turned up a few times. The DNA of the CDR3 is TGTGCCAGCAGAGAGGAGTTCCTGGCTGAAGCTTTCTTT. Its translation: CASREEFLAEAFF. This chain links TRBV6-5 with TRBJ1-1; D is unclear. V was shortened by 6 bases and J by 6 bases, with 14 bases between the two germline ends. Germline lookup yields CDR1 MNHEY and CDR2 SVGAGI. The CDR3 spans 13 residues.

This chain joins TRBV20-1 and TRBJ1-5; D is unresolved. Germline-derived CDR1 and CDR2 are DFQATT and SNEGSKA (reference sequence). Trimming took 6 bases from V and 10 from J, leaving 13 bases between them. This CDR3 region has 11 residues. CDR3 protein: CSAQTLGPQHF. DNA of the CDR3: TGCAGTGCGCAAACCTTAGGACCCCAGCATTTT.

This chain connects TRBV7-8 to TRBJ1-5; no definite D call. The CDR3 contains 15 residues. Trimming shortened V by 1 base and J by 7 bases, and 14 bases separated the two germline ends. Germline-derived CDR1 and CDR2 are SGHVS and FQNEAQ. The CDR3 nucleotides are TGTGCCAGCAGCTTAGAACGTCAGCGGGGACAGCCCCAGCATTTT. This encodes CASSLERQRGQPQHF.

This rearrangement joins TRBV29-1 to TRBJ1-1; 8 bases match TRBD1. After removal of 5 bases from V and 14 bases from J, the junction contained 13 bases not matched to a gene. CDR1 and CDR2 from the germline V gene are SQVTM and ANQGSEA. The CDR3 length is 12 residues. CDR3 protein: CSVFFSTGEYFF. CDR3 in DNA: TGCAGCGTTTTCTTTTCGACAGGGGAGTACTTCTTT.

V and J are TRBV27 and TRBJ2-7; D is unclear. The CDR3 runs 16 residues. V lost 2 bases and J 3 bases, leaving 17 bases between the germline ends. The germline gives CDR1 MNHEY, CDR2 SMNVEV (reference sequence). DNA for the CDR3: TGTGCCAGCAGTTTACAGACGGGTCCCGCTAACTACGAGCAGTACTTC. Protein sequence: CASSLQTGPANYEQYF.

The CDR3 region is CASSLTGGRYNEQFF. In DNA, the CDR3 is TGTGCCAGCAGCTTAACGGGAGGTCGGTACAATGAGCAGTTCTTC. The J gene is TRBJ2-1, the V gene TRBV11-2, with 7 nucleotides matching TRBD2. CDR1 and CDR2 (germline): SGHAT, FQNNGV. J was trimmed by 4 bases and V by 2 bases; bases with no gene match: 5. The CDR3 spans 15 residues.

The CDR3 loop reads CASRPDRGTNEKLFF. The CDR3 DNA reads as TGTGCCAGCAGACCTGACAGGGGAACTAATGAAAAACTGTTTTTT. The chain uses TRBV6-5 and TRBJ1-4; TRBD1 agrees at 8 bases. V lost 6 bases, J lost 1 base, and 4 bases stayed unmatched. CDR3 length: 15 residues. The germline gives CDR1 MNHEY, CDR2 SVGAGI.

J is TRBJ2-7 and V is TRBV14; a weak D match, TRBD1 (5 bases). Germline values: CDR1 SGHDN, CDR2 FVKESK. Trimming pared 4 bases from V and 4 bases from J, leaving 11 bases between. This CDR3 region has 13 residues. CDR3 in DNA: TGTGCCAGCAGCCCCCTGGGGCGTTACGAGCAGTACTTC. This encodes CASSPLGRYEQYF.

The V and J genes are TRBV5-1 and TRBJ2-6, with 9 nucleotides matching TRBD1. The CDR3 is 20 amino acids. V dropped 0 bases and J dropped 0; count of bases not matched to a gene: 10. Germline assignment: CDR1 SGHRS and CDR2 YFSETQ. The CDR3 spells CASSLATGTGLISGANVLTF. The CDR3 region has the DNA TGCGCCAGCAGCTTGGCCACCGGGACAGGGCTCATCTCTGGGGCCAACGTCCTGACTTTC.

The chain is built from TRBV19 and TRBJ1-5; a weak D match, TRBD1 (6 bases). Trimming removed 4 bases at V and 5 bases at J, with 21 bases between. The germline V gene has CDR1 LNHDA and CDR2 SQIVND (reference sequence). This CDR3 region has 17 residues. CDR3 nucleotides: TGTGCCAGTAGTACGGGAGCGTCGGGGACACGCGATCAGCCCCAGCATTTT. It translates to CASSTGASGTRDQPQHF.

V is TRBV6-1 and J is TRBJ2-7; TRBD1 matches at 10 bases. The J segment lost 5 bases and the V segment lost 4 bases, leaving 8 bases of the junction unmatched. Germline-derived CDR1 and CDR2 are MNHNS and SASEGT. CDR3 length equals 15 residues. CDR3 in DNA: TGTGCCAGCAGTGTCCCGGGACAGGGGAGGCACGAGCAGTACTTC. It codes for CASSVPGQGRHEQYF.

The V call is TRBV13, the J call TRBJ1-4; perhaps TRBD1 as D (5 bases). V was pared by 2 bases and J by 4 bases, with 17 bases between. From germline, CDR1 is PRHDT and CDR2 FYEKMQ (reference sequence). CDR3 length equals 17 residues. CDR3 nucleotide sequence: TGTGCCAGCAGCTTAAAGGGGATGTTGGGGTTTAATGAAAAACTGTTTTTT. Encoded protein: CASSLKGMLGFNEKLFF.

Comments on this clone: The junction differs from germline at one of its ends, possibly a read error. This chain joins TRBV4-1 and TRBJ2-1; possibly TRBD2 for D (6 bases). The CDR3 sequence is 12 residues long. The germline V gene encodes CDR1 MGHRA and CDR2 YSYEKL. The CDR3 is CASSQGGNEQFF. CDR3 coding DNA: TGCGCCAGCAGTCAAGGAGGGAATGAGCAGTTCTTC.